Sequencing of this TCR beta chain was carried out in a study of spatial heterogeneity in lung cancer. Across the whole study: There were, on average, more than 9.5 raw-read appearances for each unique TCR and UMI combination. Findings of the study overall: Blood contained ubiquitous expanded tumor TCRs more at resection than at follow-up.

Every molecule of TCR cDNA had its own unique molecular identifier. TCRdb reprocessed the 5' RACE reads with MiXCR, giving one entry per CDR3 protein. The table has roughly 46,000 distinct CDR3 sequences, roughly 12% seen once. Of note for this clonotype: Its antigen remains unknown.

Germline CDR1 is DFQATT and CDR2 is SNEGSKA (reference sequence). This CDR3 contains 17 residues. V lost 0 bases to trimming and J lost 0 bases, with 15 bases between them. The time point here: blood at routine non-recurrence follow-up after resection. Whole RNA came from tumor, nontumor lung or frozen PBMC and was sequenced without being sorted. This clonotype originated in a male donor with early-stage non-small cell lung cancer. V and J are TRBV20-1 and TRBJ2-1; tentatively, D is TRBD2 (5 bases). The sequences come from PBMCs, collected at follow-up. The CDR3 nucleotides read TGCAGTGCTAGAGATCTGCTACGGGATGACTCCTACAATGAGCAGTTCTTC. It is translated as CSARDLLRDDSYNEQFF.